The 27 T cell receptor beta chains presented below share a single source sample, sequenced in a study of cytomegalovirus exposure and HLA in healthy donors. The PCR made use of 60 Vbeta and 13 Jbeta primers. Sequencing was performed with immunoSEQ multiplex PCR; in TCRdb, only in-frame clones are kept and a portion is missing. The data contain 180,000 or so clones, 80% to 85% of them singletons. The sequencing sample was made of PBMCs. Every receptor here comes from a woman aged 45-65 years in good health and CMV-seropositive.

Of note for this clone: The sample holds other DNA sequences that translate to the same CDR3. The chain joins TRBV5-1 to TRBJ2-7; 10 bases are a match to TRBD1. Germline V gene data show CDR1 as SGHRS and CDR2 as YFSETQ. This CDR3 spans 15 amino acids. With V trimmed by 0 bases and J by 4 bases, 4 bases remained unmatched. CDR3 sequence reads: CASSLAGTGAYEQYF. CDR3 nucleotides: TGCGCCAGCAGCTTGGCCGGGACAGGGGCTTACGAGCAGTACTTC.

This clone was seen only once. The chain employs TRBV29-1 and TRBJ2-5, with 7 bases aligning to TRBD2. Germline assignment: CDR1 SQVTM and CDR2 ANQGSEA. Trimming took 3 bases from V and 5 from J; bases not matched to a gene: 15. The CDR3 totals 16 residues. This CDR3 reads CSVDSIGTTPGETQYF. In DNA, the CDR3 is TGCAGCGTTGATTCCATCGGGACTACTCCCGGGGAGACCCAGTACTTC.

The V gene is TRBV7-2, the J gene TRBJ2-1; 7 bases agree with TRBD1. The CDR3 spans 13 residues. J was trimmed by 5 bases and V by 7 bases; bases with no gene match: 5. Per the germline V gene, CDR1 is SGHTA and CDR2 is FQGNSA. The CDR3 here is CASTGQINNEQFF. The CDR3 region has the DNA TGTGCCAGCACGGGACAGATAAACAATGAGCAGTTCTTC.

The chain links TRBV5-4 to TRBJ2-7; 9 positions match TRBD2. The CDR3 length is 15 residues. Trimming at V came to 4 bases and at J to 6 bases, leaving 11 bases not matched to a gene. Per the germline V gene, CDR1 is SGHNT and CDR2 is YYREEE (reference sequence). The CDR3 nucleotides read TGTGCCAGCAGCCCCGAGGCTAGCGGGATCGGCGAGCAGTACTTC. It codes for CASSPEASGIGEQYF.

DNA of the CDR3: TGTGCCAGCAGCCGAGACAGCTCTGGGGCCAACGTCCTGACTTTC. Translation gives CASSRDSSGANVLTF. The chain joins TRBV7-9 to TRBJ2-6; weak D call: TRBD1 (5 bases). Germline assignment: CDR1 SEHNR and CDR2 FQNEAQ (reference sequence). Trimming took off 5 bases at V and 0 bases at J, with 8 bases between the two ends. The CDR3 totals 15 residues.

The chain couples TRBV6-1 to TRBJ1-2; D may be TRBD1 (6 bases). Trimming removed 7 bases at V and 8 bases at J, with 14 bases between. The CDR3 has 12 amino acids. Germline V gene lookup returns CDR1 MNHNS and CDR2 SASEGT. In DNA, the CDR3 is TGTGCCAGCACCGAAGGGGGGGTGGGCTACACCTTC. Translated: CASTEGGVGYTF.

The J gene is TRBJ2-1, the V gene TRBV6-1, with TRBD2 identical over 12 bases. Germline CDR1 reads MNHNS; CDR2 reads SASEGT. J gave up 7 bases and V 7 bases, and 5 bases lay outside the gene matches. The CDR3 sequence is 14 residues long. The CDR3 loop reads CASTLAGGRNEQFF. CDR3 sequence (DNA): TGTGCCAGCACCCTAGCGGGGGGGCGAAATGAGCAGTTCTTC.

CDR3 nucleotides: TGTGCCAGCAGCGGACAGGGATCCGGGGAGCTGTTTTTT. It encodes CASSGQGSGELFF. This chain connects TRBV9 to TRBJ2-2; the match to TRBD1 covers 7 bases. The CDR3 extends over 13 amino acids. With 3 bases clipped from V and 6 bases from J, the junction kept 2 bases outside the gene matches. The V gene's germline CDR1 is SGDLS and CDR2 YYNGEE. Variable domain in full (rest from reference TRBV9 and TRBJ2-2): DSGVTQTPKHLITATGQRVTLRCSPRSGDLSVYWYQQSLDQGLQFLIQYYNGEERAKGNILERFSAQQFPDLHSELNLSSLELGDSALYFCASSGQGSGELFFGEGSRLTVL.

The V and J genes are TRBV14 and TRBJ2-1; 7 bases align to TRBD1. J gave up 6 bases and V 4 bases, and 9 bases lay outside the gene matches. Germline assignment: CDR1 SGHDN and CDR2 FVKESK. The CDR3 contains 15 residues. The CDR3 reads CASSLHSGGFNEQFF. The CDR3 DNA sequence: TGTGCCAGCAGCCTCCACTCAGGGGGTTTCAATGAGCAGTTCTTC.

The rearrangement joins TRBV11-2 to TRBJ2-1, with D perhaps TRBD2 (6 bases). This CDR3 spans 15 amino acids. The germline gives CDR1 SGHAT, CDR2 FQNNGV. Trimming cost V 3 bases and J 6 bases, with 15 bases left between them. The CDR3 protein is CASSLGLATSNEQFF. The CDR3 DNA reads as TGTGCCAGCAGCTTGGGGCTAGCGACCTCCAATGAGCAGTTCTTC.

Regarding this clone: This specimen includes other DNA sequences encoding the same CDR3. This sequence joins TRBV28 and TRBJ1-2, with a weak D call TRBD1 (6 bases). Deletions cut 2 bases from V and 2 bases from J, with 9 bases between. Germline CDR1 and CDR2: MDHEN and SYDVKM. CDR3 length: 14 amino acids. The CDR3 sequence is CASSLNRANYGYTF. CDR3 nucleotide sequence: TGTGCCAGCAGTTTAAACAGGGCCAACTATGGCTACACCTTC.

V is TRBV29-1 and J is TRBJ2-1; TRBD2 might be the D (5 bases). The V gene lost 7 bases and the J gene lost 6 bases, with 13 bases spanning the gap. The germline CDR1 and CDR2 sequences are SQVTM and ANQGSEA. This CDR3 comprises 12 residues. The CDR3 loop reads CSEIDYSNEQFF. In DNA form, the CDR3 reads TGCAGCGAGATTGACTACTCCAATGAGCAGTTCTTC.

The CDR3 is CASSLTPGPRSYNEQFF. The CDR3 nucleotides read TGTGCCAGCAGCTTAACACCGGGTCCCAGATCCTACAATGAGCAGTTCTTC. The chain joins TRBV21-1 to TRBJ2-1; TRBD2 reflects the table's D call only, with no check against the DNA. TRBV21-1 is noted as a pseudogene. CDR3 length equals 17 residues.

V is TRBV4-3 and J is TRBJ2-3, with TRBD1 identical over 10 bases. The CDR3 contains 16 residues. V was clipped by 3 bases and J by 2 bases; unmatched bases: 5. CDR1 is LGHNA and CDR2 is YSLEER in the germline V gene. CDR3: CASSHGQGDNTDTQYF. CDR3 in DNA: TGCGCCAGCAGCCACGGACAGGGGGATAACACAGATACGCAGTATTTT.

The rearrangement links TRBV27 to TRBJ2-2, with 10 nucleotides matching TRBD2. Germline V gene data show CDR1 as MNHEY and CDR2 as SMNVEV (reference sequence). Germline trimming cut 9 bases from V and 1 base from J; bases unmatched to any gene: 2. CDR3 length equals 14 residues. The CDR3 DNA is TGTGCCAGTAGGACTAGCGGGAACACCGGGGAGCTGTTTTTT. Its protein is CASRTSGNTGELFF.

This clone was detected once. Other DNA sequences within the sample encode an identical CDR3. This chain uses TRBV18 with TRBJ2-5; 8 bases map to TRBD2. The V segment lost 1 base and the J segment 1 base; nucleotides outside the gene matches: 2. The CDR3 contains 15 residues. Per germline, CDR1 KGHSH and CDR2 LQKENI. In DNA, the CDR3 is TGTGCCAGCTCACCACGGAGCGGGGGCCAAGAGACCCAGTACTTC. Encoded protein: CASSPRSGGQETQYF.

The sample holds one count of this clone. The chain has TRBV28 and TRBJ2-7; D is possibly TRBD2 (5 bases). V lost 3 bases to trimming and J lost 4 bases, with 7 bases between them. Germline assignment: CDR1 MDHEN and CDR2 SYDVKM. This CDR3 is 12 amino acids long. The CDR3 coding sequence is TGTGCCAGCAGTTTTGGGGAGTACGAGCAGTACTTC. Residues: CASSFGEYEQYF.

V gene TRBV19 combines with J gene TRBJ2-3, with 8 bases aligning to TRBD1. V shed 3 bases and J 5 bases; nucleotides not matched to a gene: 7. Looked up from germline, CDR1 is LNHDA and CDR2 is SQIVND (reference sequence). The CDR3 contains 15 residues. Written as DNA, the CDR3 is TGTGCCAGTAGTATTGGGACAGGAAAAGGAGATACGCAGTATTTT. It yields the protein CASSIGTGKGDTQYF.

J is TRBJ2-1 and V is TRBV19; D possibly corresponds to TRBD1 (5 bases). Deletions cut 4 bases from V and 5 bases from J, with 12 bases between. The CDR3 totals 14 residues. Germline V lookup: CDR1 LNHDA, CDR2 SQIVND (reference sequence). The CDR3 protein is CASSSADSHNEQFF. CDR3 DNA sequence: TGTGCCAGTAGTAGCGCCGACAGCCACAATGAGCAGTTCTTC. The full variable domain, in which reference TRBV19 and TRBJ2-1 provide the parts outside the CDR3, is DGGITQSPKYLFRKEGQNVTLSCEQNLNHDAMYWYRQDPGQGLRLIYYSQIVNDFQKGDIAEGYSVSREKKESFPLTVTSAQKNPTAFYLCASSSADSHNEQFFGPGTRLTVL.

V is TRBV7-2 and J is TRBJ1-1; 7 nucleotides agree with TRBD1. The CDR3 runs to 15 residues. V lost 4 bases to trimming and J lost 0 bases; unmatched junction nucleotides: 5. Germline V CDR1 and CDR2: SGHTA, FQGNSA. The CDR3 coding sequence is TGTGCCAGCAGCTCGGGACAGCCCATGAACACTGAAGCTTTCTTT. Protein product: CASSSGQPMNTEAFF.

This clone occurred a few times. The CDR3 region has the DNA TGTGCCAGCTCACCAAAGATGGACAGGGGGGTAGGGGAGCAGTACTTC. As protein: CASSPKMDRGVGEQYF. The V call is TRBV18, the J call TRBJ2-5; 10 positions agree with TRBD1. CDR1 is KGHSH and CDR2 is LQKENI in the germline V gene. J was trimmed by 11 bases and V by 2 bases; bases with no gene match: 14. The CDR3 loop spans 16 amino acids. Supplemented by reference TRBV18 and TRBJ2-5, the full variable domain reads NAGVMQNPRHLVRRRGQEARLRCSPMKGHSHVYWYRQLPEEGLKFMVYLQKENIIDESGMPKERFSAEFPKEGPSILRIQQVVRGDSAAYFCASSPKMDRGVGEQYFGPGTRLLVL.

The V and J genes are TRBV4-3 and TRBJ2-7; D call uncertain. The CDR3 length is 15 residues. Germline CDR1 is LGHNA and CDR2 is YSLEER. The V and J ends lost 0 bases and 3 bases respectively, with 12 bases between them. The CDR3 here is CASSQELGPNYEQYF. CDR3 bases: TGCGCCAGCAGCCAAGAGCTGGGCCCCAACTACGAGCAGTACTTC.

The rearrangement links TRBV5-1 to TRBJ1-2, with 10 bases fitting TRBD1. Trimming took 4 bases from V and 6 from J; bases not matched to a gene: 12. The CDR3 is 16 amino acids. Germline V gene sequence: CDR1 SGHRS, CDR2 YFSETQ. The CDR3 is CASSPGGTGVVDGYTF. CDR3 bases: TGCGCCAGCAGCCCGGGGGGGACAGGGGTTGTGGATGGCTACACCTTC. Looking up the rest from reference TRBV5-1 and TRBJ1-2 gives the full variable domain: KAGVTQTPRYLIKTRGQQVTLSCSPISGHRSVSWYQQTPGQGLQFLFEYFSETQRNKGNFPGRFSGRQFSNSRSEMNVSTLELGDSALYLCASSPGGTGVVDGYTFGSGTRLTVV.

The V and J genes are TRBV2 and TRBJ2-1, with 16 bases aligning to TRBD2. The length of the CDR3 is 17 residues. In germline, CDR1 is SNHLY, CDR2 FYNNEI. V gave up 5 bases and J gave up 2 bases; unmatched junction bases: 3. This chain's CDR3 is CASSSGTSGGAYNEQFF. CDR3 nucleotides: TGTGCCAGCAGTTCGGGGACTAGCGGGGGGGCCTACAATGAGCAGTTCTTC.

The V call is TRBV28, the J call TRBJ2-1; the D is unclear. The CDR3 runs 12 residues. V was trimmed by 8 bases and J by 3 bases, leaving 8 bases between them. Germline V CDR1 and CDR2: MDHEN, SYDVKM. The CDR3, as DNA: TGTGCCAGCCATACACGCTACAATGAGCAGTTCTTC. It codes for CASHTRYNEQFF. Together with reference TRBV28 and TRBJ2-1, the CDR3 gives the full variable domain: DVKVTQSSRYLVKRTGEKVFLECVQDMDHENMFWYRQDPGLGLRLIYFSYDVKMKEKGDIPEGYSVSREKKERFSLILESASTNQTSMYLCASHTRYNEQFFGPGTRLTVL.

The J gene is TRBJ2-7, the V gene TRBV10-1, with 7 bases lining up with TRBD1. The V and J ends lost 4 bases and 0 bases, in that order; junction bases with no gene match: 3. The CDR3 totals 14 residues. Germline V CDR1 and CDR2: WNHNN, SYGVQD (reference sequence). The CDR3 DNA sequence: TGCGCCAGCAGTGGCCCAGGGGGCTCCTACGAGCAGTACTTC. Protein product: CASSGPGGSYEQYF.

Concerning this clone itself: At one end the junction does not follow the germline gene, possibly because of a read error. The chain carries TRBV7-7 and TRBJ2-1; 13 positions agree with TRBD2. The germline gives CDR1 SSHAT, CDR2 FNYEAQ (reference sequence). The CDR3 covers 15 residues. CDR3 protein: CASSPGLAGDNEQFF. CDR3 coding DNA: TGTGCTAGCAGCCCAGGACTAGCGGGGGACAATGAGCAGTTCTTC. Full variable domain (rest looked up from reference TRBV7-7 and TRBJ2-1): GAGVSQSPRYKVTKRGQDVTLRCDPISSHATLYWYQQALGQGPEFLTYFNYEAQPDKSGLPSDRFSAERPEGSISTLTIQRTEQRDSAMYRCASSPGLAGDNEQFFGPGTRLTVL.